This T cell receptor beta chain was captured by sequencing in a study of shared clonotypes between healthy human individuals. After removal of 2 bases from V and 8 bases from J, the junction contained 3 bases not matched to a gene. The CDR3 is made up of 13 amino acids. CDR1 is SQVTM, CDR2 ANQGSEA, per germline. Selected positively for CCR7 and CD45RO-negative, naive CD8 cells excluded terminally differentiated effector memory CD45RA+ cells. Clones were read by immunoSEQ multiplex PCR, and TCRdb kept only the in-frame ones, dropping some. The sample lists about 750,000 clones; 80% to 95% were seen once.

The sequence was obtained from a young man in good health. The specimen sequenced was naive CD8+ T cells sorted from blood. The V call is TRBV29-1, the J call TRBJ2-1; TRBD1 aligns across 10 bases. CDR3 loop: CSVETGQGYEQFF. The DNA of the CDR3 is TGCAGCGTTGAAACGGGACAGGGGTATGAGCAGTTCTTC.